This T cell receptor beta chain comes out of a study of shared clonotypes between healthy human individuals. As for the study in general: There were three CD4 naive, three CD4 memory, two CD8 naive and one CD8 memory plates per donor.

Worth noting for this clone: What it binds is not known.

CD45RO-negative, CCR7-positively selected cells formed the naive CD8 fraction, excluding terminally differentiated effector memory CD45RA+ cells. Findings and caveats of the study: The study drew on few donors, limiting represented genetic and exposure-history diversity. Naive subsets generally had larger estimated richness than memory subsets. Generation probabilities of non-shared clonotypes were lower (relative to those shared by all four donors).

The method was immunoSEQ multiplex PCR; TCRdb's version includes in-frame clones alone and lacks a portion of them. The table has about 2 million clones, 85% to 95% seen once; the top ten hold roughly 1%. Looked up from germline, CDR1 is LNHNV and CDR2 is YYDKDF (reference sequence). The CDR3 consists of 18 residues. Trimming took 4 bases from V and 3 from J; bases not matched to a gene: 11. The source of this sequence is a man aged 18 to 35 in good health. The chain couples TRBV15 to TRBJ2-7; the match to TRBD2 covers 14 bases. The sample was naive CD8+ T cells sorted from blood. This CDR3 reads CATSTTTRGLAGVYEQYF. Written as DNA, the CDR3 is TGTGCCACCAGCACCACTACCCGGGGACTAGCGGGAGTCTACGAGCAGTACTTC. The full variable domain, with the rest looked up from reference TRBV15 and TRBJ2-7, is DAMVIQNPRYQVTQFGKPVTLSCSQTLNHNVMYWYQQKSSQAPKLLFHYYDKDFNNEADTPDNFQSRRPNTSFCFLDIRSPGLGDTAMYLCATSTTTRGLAGVYEQYFGPGTRLTVT.